This T cell receptor beta chain was captured by sequencing in a study of T cells in Graves' hyperthyroidism and ophthalmopathy. In the case of this clonotype: Its antigen is not known.

Whole-study results and caveats: Ophthalmopathy, as predicted by the model, came a median 6.5 months after the prediction.

Amplified TCR beta CDR3 regions derived from RNA transcripts. A first-round RT-PCR of the TCR CDR3 used the HTBI primer set. TCRdb reprocessed the multiplex PCR reads via MiXCR and lists one record per CDR3 protein. This table has 550,000 to 800,000 distinct CDR3 sequences, 16% appearing once. Trimming took 4 bases from V and 6 from J, leaving 15 bases between them. Germline V gene data show CDR1 as MDHEN and CDR2 as SYDVKM. The CDR3 covers 14 residues. Input material: blood. This clonotype was sampled from a man aged 18 to 29 with Graves' hyperthyroidism. V is TRBV28 and J is TRBJ1-1; TRBD1 is a possible D gene (6 bases). For the CDR3, the DNA is TGTGCCAGCAGTTGGAGGGCAGGGGATGCTGAAGCTTTCTTT. Amino acids: CASSWRAGDAEAFF.